Reported below is one T cell receptor (beta chain). Authors' analysis steps: Amplification of reference gene primers provided the estimated nucleated cell counts. TCRdb's table, derived via immunoSEQ multiplex PCR, lists solely in-frame clones and lacks some. Clone size and the V and J calls come from that table; the DNA yielded D and trimming. This table has approximately 180,000 clones, roughly 90% appearing once. The record originates from a study of blood T cell repertoires in COVID-19. V shed 3 bases and J 4 bases; nucleotides not matched to a gene: 10. The CDR3 sequence is 16 residues long. Germline values: CDR1 SGDLS, CDR2 YYNGEE. The study drew participants aged about 18 to 89 years from some 24 US areas.

This chain connects TRBV9 to TRBJ1-2; 9 bases fit TRBD1. The TCR originated in a human donor with acute COVID-19. The donor label of this sample is uncertain. The sequenced sample consisted of PBMCs or T cells enriched from blood (not recorded which). CDR3 sequence: CASSASPGQGLYGYTF. The DNA for the CDR3 is TGTGCCAGCAGCGCCTCCCCGGGACAGGGCCTCTATGGCTACACCTTC.